What follows are 18 T cell receptor beta chains derived from one specimen sequenced in a study of cytomegalovirus exposure and HLA in healthy donors. PCR amplification relied on 60 Vbeta primers (plus 13 Jbeta primers). The repertoire was sequenced with immunoSEQ multiplex PCR; TCRdb's copy has only in-frame clones and lacks some. The repertoire holds around 80,000 clones, with around 76% as singletons. Sequencing was carried out using PBMCs. These receptors came from a middle-aged man in good health and CMV-seronegative.

The chain couples TRBV6-1 to TRBJ2-4, with 8 bases identical to TRBD2. The V gene's germline CDR1 is MNHNS and CDR2 SASEGT. The CDR3 runs 15 residues. The junction had 11 bases not matched to a gene; V was cut back by 5 bases and J by 8 bases. The CDR3 reads CASSRASGGGDIQYF. CDR3 DNA sequence: TGTGCCAGCAGTCGAGCGAGCGGGGGTGGGGACATTCAGTACTTC.

This chain connects TRBV28 to TRBJ1-5, with D perhaps matching TRBD1 (5 bases). Per the germline V gene, CDR1 is MDHEN and CDR2 is SYDVKM. The CDR3 spans 15 residues. With 6 bases removed from V and 0 bases from J, the gap between germline ends came to 12 bases. CDR3: CASRSQGLSNQPQHF. The CDR3 coding sequence is TGTGCCAGCAGGTCTCAGGGACTTAGCAATCAGCCCCAGCATTTT.

The chain is built from TRBV9 and TRBJ2-5; TRBD2 matches 8 bases. With V trimmed by 0 bases and J by 5 bases, 3 bases remained unmatched. Germline values: CDR1 SGDLS, CDR2 YYNGEE. There are 14 residues in the CDR3. CDR3 amino acids: CASSVAGGHETQYF. Written as DNA, the CDR3 is TGTGCCAGCAGCGTAGCGGGAGGGCACGAGACCCAGTACTTC.

The chain couples TRBV6-1 to TRBJ2-7; TRBD1 matches 10 bases. The CDR3 covers 17 residues. V lost 4 bases, J lost 2 bases, and 11 bases stayed unmatched. Germline-derived CDR1 and CDR2 are MNHNS and SASEGT. The CDR3 sequence: CASSGQGAVRRTYEQYF. For the CDR3, the DNA is TGTGCCAGCAGTGGACAGGGGGCGGTGAGGCGTACCTACGAGCAGTACTTC.

The chain couples TRBV6-5 to TRBJ2-7; 8 bases match TRBD1. The germline CDR1 and CDR2 sequences are MNHEY and SVGAGI. CDR3 size: 14 residues. Unmatched junction bases numbered 4, after V lost 6 bases and J lost 0 bases. CDR3 sequence: CASRKTGDSYEQYF. The CDR3 DNA reads TGTGCCAGCAGGAAGACAGGGGACTCCTACGAGCAGTACTTC.

The chain has TRBV6-5 and TRBJ2-1; D is uncertain. The CDR3 contains 13 residues. The germline V and J ends were trimmed by 0 bases and 5 bases, with 5 bases remaining between them. From germline, CDR1 is MNHEY and CDR2 SVGAGI. CDR3: CASSYSSDNEQFF. CDR3 bases: TGTGCCAGCAGTTACTCTTCTGACAATGAGCAGTTCTTC.

The chain uses TRBV18 and TRBJ1-6; tentative D call: TRBD1 (6 bases). Germline CDR1 reads KGHSH; CDR2 reads LQKENI. The CDR3 extends over 16 amino acids. V lost 4 bases to trimming and J lost 0 bases, with 10 bases between them. The CDR3 sequence is CASSLQDSSYNSPLHF. The CDR3 DNA reads TGTGCCAGCTCACTACAGGACAGCTCCTATAATTCACCCCTCCACTTT. The whole variable domain, remainder taken from reference TRBV18 and TRBJ1-6, is NAGVMQNPRHLVRRRGQEARLRCSPMKGHSHVYWYRQLPEEGLKFMVYLQKENIIDESGMPKERFSAEFPKEGPSILRIQQVVRGDSAAYFCASSLQDSSYNSPLHFGNGTRLTVT.

In this sample, this clone turned up a few times. The chain uses TRBV6-4 and TRBJ1-4, with 8 bases that match TRBD1. V dropped 2 bases and J dropped 0; count of bases not matched to a gene: 5. The germline V gene has CDR1 MRHNA and CDR2 SNTAGT. The CDR3 totals 17 residues. CDR3 region: CASSDPSDRATNEKLFF. The CDR3 DNA follows: TGTGCCAGCAGTGACCCCTCGGACAGGGCAACTAATGAAAAACTGTTTTTT.

Here the CDR3 DNA reads TGCGCCAGCAGCCAAGAAAGGGAGGGGCCGCGAGAGACCCAGTACTTC. This gives the protein CASSQEREGPRETQYF. The chain links TRBV4-1 to TRBJ2-5, with 7 bases that match TRBD2. Trimming took 0 bases from V and 4 from J; bases not matched to a gene: 8. Germline CDR1 reads MGHRA; CDR2 reads YSYEKL. This CDR3 has 16 residues.

V usage is TRBV6-1 and J usage is TRBJ2-1; 13 bases line up with TRBD2. Germline V gives CDR1 MNHNS, CDR2 SASEGT. With V trimmed by 4 bases and J by 4 bases, 4 bases remained unmatched. This CDR3 contains 16 residues. CDR3 sequence: CASSGGLAGVYNEQFF. The CDR3 nucleotides are TGTGCCAGCAGTGGCGGACTAGCGGGAGTGTACAATGAGCAGTTCTTC.

This clone has only a few counts. The V and J genes are TRBV19 and TRBJ2-2; weak D call: TRBD1 (6 bases). Germline loops: CDR1 LNHDA, CDR2 SQIVND (reference sequence). The ends were cut back, 7 bases at V and 5 bases at J, with 17 bases in the middle. The CDR3 length is 15 residues. As DNA, the CDR3 is TGTGCCAGTACCCCATGGGGGACAAGTACCGGGGAGCTGTTTTTT. Its translation is CASTPWGTSTGELFF.

V gene TRBV6-1 combines with J gene TRBJ1-5; 8 bases map to TRBD1. The trim removed 8 bases at V and 6 bases at J, leaving 6 bases unmatched. Germline CDR1 and CDR2: MNHNS and SASEGT. The CDR3 contains 13 residues. The CDR3 sequence: CASLRTGSQPQHF. CDR3 sequence (DNA): TGTGCCAGCCTGAGGACAGGGAGTCAGCCCCAGCATTTT.

This clone was detected a few times. This chain links TRBV5-6 with TRBJ2-1; 12 bases are a match to TRBD2. CDR3 size: 14 residues. V was clipped by 4 bases and J by 6 bases; unmatched bases: 2. CDR1 is SGHDT and CDR2 is YYEEEE in the germline V gene. CDR3 nucleotide sequence: TGTGCCAGCAGCATGGGACTAGCGGGCAATGAGCAGTTCTTC. Encoded protein: CASSMGLAGNEQFF.

CDR3 region: CASSLTPRGGETQYF. The CDR3 DNA reads as TGTGCCAGCAGCTTAACTCCGCGGGGGGGAGAGACCCAGTACTTC. The rearrangement joins TRBV7-6 to TRBJ2-5; 9 bases line up with TRBD2. The CDR3 spans 15 residues. Per the germline V gene, CDR1 is SGHVS and CDR2 is FNYEAQ. J was trimmed by 4 bases and V by 2 bases; bases with no gene match: 5.

With regard to this clone: One end of the junction fails to match germline, which may point to a read error. This chain joins TRBV7-7 and TRBJ1-1; D is unclear. CDR3 length: 13 residues. CDR1 is SSHAT and CDR2 is FNYEAQ in the germline V gene (reference sequence). The CDR3 bases are TGTGCTAGCAGCTCCCAGGTGAACACTGAAGCTTTCTTT. Translation: CASSSQVNTEAFF. Supplemented by reference TRBV7-7 and TRBJ1-1, the full variable domain reads GAGVSQSPRYKVTKRGQDVTLRCDPISSHATLYWYQQALGQGPEFLTYFNYEAQPDKSGLPSDRFSAERPEGSISTLTIQRTEQRDSAMYRCASSSQVNTEAFFGQGTRLTVV.

This clone was seen a few times. The genes are TRBV30 and TRBJ1-3; 8 nucleotides match TRBD1. CDR1 and CDR2 (germline): GTSNPN, SVGIG (reference sequence). Germline trimming cut 7 bases from V and 4 bases from J; bases unmatched to any gene: 12. This CDR3 has 15 residues. The CDR3: CAFSLDRAGGNTIYF. The CDR3 DNA reads TGTGCCTTCTCTCTGGACAGGGCGGGAGGAAACACCATATATTTT. The full variable domain, with the rest looked up from reference TRBV30 and TRBJ1-3, is SQTIHQWPATLVQPVGSPLSLECTVEGTSNPNLYWYRQAAGRGLQLLFYSVGIGQISSEVPQNLSASRPQDRQFILSSKKLLLSDSGFYLCAFSLDRAGGNTIYFGEGSWLTVV.

The chain couples TRBV5-1 to TRBJ2-1, with a tentative D call TRBD2 (5 bases). Per germline, CDR1 SGHRS and CDR2 YFSETQ. V was cut by 4 bases and J by 6 bases, with 14 bases left in between. The CDR3 has 14 residues. This CDR3 reads CASSEGFGSNEQFF. CDR3 nucleotide sequence: TGCGCCAGCAGCGAGGGTTTTGGGTCCAATGAGCAGTTCTTC.

This sequence joins TRBV2 and TRBJ2-7; D gene unclear. CDR1 and CDR2 from the germline V gene are SNHLY and FYNNEI. The germline V and J ends were trimmed by 6 bases and 3 bases, with 9 bases remaining between them. There are 12 residues in the CDR3. In DNA, the CDR3 is TGTGCCAGCAGACTACCACTCTACGAGCAGTACTTC. Its translation: CASRLPLYEQYF.